This T cell receptor beta chain comes out of a study of blood T cell repertoires in COVID-19. TCRdb's table, derived via immunoSEQ multiplex PCR, lists solely in-frame clones and lacks some. Seen here are about 480,000 clones, 88% observed once, and the top ten hold about 1.7%. CDR1 is LGHDT, CDR2 YNNKEL, per germline (reference sequence). The CDR3 sequence is 13 residues long. Trimming removed 1 base from V and 7 bases from J, with 10 bases in between. Sequenced: PBMCs or T cells enriched from blood (not recorded which). The receptor was derived from a woman in her thirties or forties who had recovered from COVID-19. The rearrangement links TRBV3-1 (or the pseudogene TRBV3-2) to TRBJ1-2; D gene uncertain. Written as DNA, the CDR3 is TGTGCCAGCAGCCAAGTGTCAGGTCTTGGCTACACCTTC. Translating gives CASSQVSGLGYTF.